This passage covers 18 T cell receptor beta chains from one sample sequenced in a study of cytomegalovirus exposure and HLA in healthy donors. PCR was performed using 60 Vbeta and 13 Jbeta primers. Clones were read by immunoSEQ multiplex PCR, and TCRdb kept only the in-frame ones, dropping some. This table holds 150,000 to 200,000 clones, roughly 81% found once. The source material was PBMCs. These receptors all stem from a woman between 18 and 29 years old in good health and CMV-seropositive.

The V gene is TRBV10-3, the J gene TRBJ2-3; 12 bases are a match to TRBD2. V lost 4 bases, J lost 5 bases, and 16 bases stayed unmatched. Looked up from germline, CDR1 is ENHRY and CDR2 is SYGVKD. The CDR3 has 19 residues. The CDR3 is CAISAGPVGGLAGLDTQYF. DNA for the CDR3: TGTGCCATCAGTGCCGGCCCGGTTGGCGGACTAGCGGGGTTAGATACGCAGTATTTT.

The CDR3 nucleotides read TGTGCCAGCAGCCAAGATCTGGGGGCGGCCTCCTACGAGCAGTACTTC. Amino acid sequence: CASSQDLGAASYEQYF. V gene TRBV4-2 combines with J gene TRBJ2-7; TRBD1 is a possible D gene (6 bases). Trimming cost V 0 bases and J 0 bases, with 12 bases left between them. This CDR3 comprises 16 residues. Germline CDR1 is LGHNA and CDR2 is YNFKEQ.

The chain links TRBV5-6 to TRBJ2-1, with 10 bases lining up with TRBD1. Germline assignment: CDR1 SGHDT and CDR2 YYEEEE. The trim removed 2 bases at V and 6 bases at J, leaving 8 bases unmatched. The CDR3 sequence is 16 residues long. The chain's CDR3 is CASSFRDRGFLNEQFF. CDR3 nucleotides: TGTGCCAGCAGCTTCCGGGACAGGGGATTCCTCAATGAGCAGTTCTTC. The full variable domain, with the rest looked up from reference TRBV5-6 and TRBJ2-1, is DAGVTQSPTHLIKTRGQQVTLRCSPKSGHDTVSWYQQALGQGPQFIFQYYEEEERQRGNFPDRFSGHQFPNYSSELNVNALLLGDSALYLCASSFRDRGFLNEQFFGPGTRLTVL.

The DNA of the CDR3 is TGTGCCAGCAGCTTATACCTACAGGGTGGCTCACCCCTCCACTTT. Protein sequence: CASSLYLQGGSPLHF. This chain uses TRBV7-2 with TRBJ1-6; D perhaps matches TRBD1 (6 bases). The CDR3 contains 15 residues. Trimming stripped 2 bases from V and 10 bases from J, with 15 bases between. CDR1 is SGHTA, CDR2 FQGNSA, per germline.

V and J are TRBV9 and TRBJ1-1; D call uncertain. V was pared by 0 bases and J by 6 bases, with 12 bases between. The CDR3 is 14 amino acids. Germline V gene sequence: CDR1 SGDLS, CDR2 YYNGEE. The chain's CDR3 is CASSVGPYAAEAFF. The CDR3 bases are TGTGCCAGCAGCGTAGGTCCCTACGCCGCTGAAGCTTTCTTT.

This clone has just one count. This chain uses TRBV27 with TRBJ2-7, with TRBD1 as a possible D gene (5 bases). The CDR3 spans 15 residues. Germline CDR1 reads MNHEY; CDR2 reads SMNVEV (reference sequence). Trimming left V 0 bases short and J 2 bases short, with 11 bases between. CDR3 amino acids: CASSLSSTEPYEQYF. The CDR3 nucleotides read TGTGCCAGCAGTTTATCGTCGACAGAACCCTACGAGCAGTACTTC.

The chain couples TRBV5-1 to TRBJ1-1; D may be TRBD1 (5 bases). V lost 2 bases and J lost 0, with 11 bases in between. From germline, CDR1 is SGHRS and CDR2 YFSETQ. The CDR3 loop spans 15 amino acids. CDR3 in amino acids: CASSLVDSLNTEAFF. CDR3 nucleotide sequence: TGCGCCAGCAGCTTAGTCGACAGCTTGAACACTGAAGCTTTCTTT.

This chain joins TRBV7-9 and TRBJ2-7; 12 nucleotides match TRBD2. Germline V lookup: CDR1 SEHNR, CDR2 FQNEAQ (reference sequence). The V and J ends lost 4 bases and 7 bases, in that order; junction bases with no gene match: 8. CDR3 length: 15 amino acids. The chain's CDR3 is CASSWEPGLAGEQYF. CDR3 bases: TGTGCCAGCAGCTGGGAGCCGGGACTAGCGGGTGAGCAGTACTTC.

The gene calls are TRBV7-9 and TRBJ2-3; D is unclear. This CDR3 is 13 amino acids long. CDR1 is SEHNR and CDR2 is FQNEAQ in the germline V gene (reference sequence). V was clipped by 6 bases and J by 6 bases, with 13 bases between them. The CDR3 DNA reads TGTGCCAGCAGGGAGTTGGTGGAGGATACGCAGTATTTT. Translation: CASRELVEDTQYF.

The chain uses TRBV27 and TRBJ1-6; tentatively, D is TRBD1 (6 bases). V was clipped by 5 bases and J by 10 bases, with 12 bases between them. Germline loops: CDR1 MNHEY, CDR2 SMNVEV (reference sequence). The CDR3 has 13 residues. CDR3 residues: CASSRQDTSPLHF. The CDR3 DNA reads as TGTGCCAGCAGTCGACAGGACACCTCACCCCTCCACTTT.

The chain recombines TRBV7-6 with TRBJ1-5, with a weak D call TRBD1 (6 bases). CDR1 and CDR2 (germline): SGHVS, FNYEAQ. V was clipped by 2 bases and J by 6 bases, with 11 bases between them. The CDR3 sequence is 14 residues long. The CDR3 region is CASSLWGGSQPQHF. DNA of the CDR3: TGTGCCAGCAGCTTATGGGGGGGCAGTCAGCCCCAGCATTTT.

This clone was recorded only once. The chain recombines TRBV6-6 with TRBJ2-3; 7 bases fit TRBD1. V lost 10 bases and J lost 2; bases outside the gene matches: 9. CDR3 length equals 14 residues. Germline V CDR1 and CDR2: MNHNY, SVGAGI (reference sequence). The DNA for the CDR3 is TGTGCCACCGGGGACAGCACACCCACAGATACGCAGTATTTT. Translated, it gives CATGDSTPTDTQYF.

The V gene is TRBV7-9, the J gene TRBJ1-1; 7 bases agree with TRBD1. This CDR3 region has 14 residues. The V gene's germline CDR1 is SEHNR and CDR2 FQNEAQ (reference sequence). V shed 4 bases, J shed 2 bases, and the junction held 4 bases outside the gene matches. Written as DNA, the CDR3 is TGTGCCAGCAGCTCGACAGGGATTAACACTGAAGCTTTCTTT. As protein: CASSSTGINTEAFF. Supplemented by reference TRBV7-9 and TRBJ1-1, the full variable domain reads DTGVSQNPRHKITKRGQNVTFRCDPISEHNRLYWYRQTLGQGPEFLTYFQNEAQLEKSRLLSDRFSAERPKGSFSTLEIQRTEQGDSAMYLCASSSTGINTEAFFGQGTRLTVV.

V and J are TRBV5-1 and TRBJ1-1; D ambiguous. The CDR3 extends over 19 amino acids. V was clipped by 1 base and J by 0 bases, with 22 bases between them. Germline CDR1 and CDR2: SGHRS and YFSETQ. CDR3 region: CASSLSGRGLDRMNTEAFF. In nucleotides, the CDR3 is TGCGCCAGCAGCTTGTCTGGGAGAGGGCTCGACCGGATGAACACTGAAGCTTTCTTT.

The chain recombines TRBV6-6 with TRBJ2-5; 8 positions agree with TRBD2. The CDR3 loop spans 15 amino acids. V lost 5 bases and J lost 5; bases outside the gene matches: 10. Germline CDR1 MNHNY, CDR2 SVGAGI (reference sequence). The CDR3 here is CASSHSGDAEETQYF. The CDR3 bases are TGTGCCAGCAGTCATAGCGGGGACGCCGAGGAGACCCAGTACTTC.

CDR3 protein: CASSLLAGGPTGELFF. CDR3 nucleotide sequence: TGTGCCAGCAGCTTACTAGCGGGGGGGCCCACCGGGGAGCTGTTTTTT. V gene TRBV7-8 combines with J gene TRBJ2-2, with TRBD2 identical over 12 bases. V lost 2 bases, J lost 4 bases, and 2 bases stayed unmatched. The germline CDR1 and CDR2 sequences are SGHVS and FQNEAQ. The length of the CDR3 is 16 residues.

This chain connects TRBV29-1 to TRBJ2-3; no clear D. Germline loops: CDR1 SQVTM, CDR2 ANQGSEA. The V end was cut by 6 bases, the J end by 0 bases, with 7 bases between. This CDR3 comprises 12 residues. The CDR3 region has the DNA TGCAGCGTCCTTTATAGCACAGATACGCAGTATTTT. Encoded protein: CSVLYSTDTQYF.

The chain links TRBV9 to TRBJ2-1; 10 nucleotides line up with TRBD2. The CDR3 contains 17 residues. Germline loops: CDR1 SGDLS, CDR2 YYNGEE. J was trimmed by 5 bases and V by 4 bases; bases with no gene match: 12. The CDR3 is CASSLSGGLAPNNEQFF. The CDR3 bases are TGTGCCAGCAGCCTAAGTGGGGGACTAGCGCCAAACAATGAGCAGTTCTTC.